The sequence of this T cell receptor (beta chain) was determined in a study of T-cell reconstitution after alpha-beta-depleted transplantation in children. The CDR3 contains 12 residues. In germline, CDR1 is SGDLS, CDR2 YYNGEE. V was shortened by 0 bases and J by 4 bases, with 4 bases between the two germline ends. This sample's TCRbeta library carried unique molecular identifier barcodes. TCRdb reanalysed the PCR reads using MiXCR and keeps one entry per CDR3 protein. The repertoire has around 960,000 distinct CDR3 sequences, about 29% of them found once; the top ten carry under 30%. The source material was PBMCs, mostly from graft donor cells, sampled 360 days after TCRalphabeta/CD19-depleted stem cell transplant. J is TRBJ1-2 and V is TRBV9; no definite D call. The sequence derives from a boy under three years old who had a stem cell transplant for SCID, so the T cells may come from the graft donor. In DNA form, the CDR3 reads TGTGCCAGCAGCGTAGACGGCTATGGCTACACCTTC. It specifies CASSVDGYGYTF.